This T cell receptor beta chain is drawn from a study of T cells in Graves' hyperthyroidism and ophthalmopathy. Overall study findings and caveats: A 13 V-J signature model discriminated ophthalmopathy versus stable hyperthyroidism. Blood also held most thyroid clonotypes expanded beyond 0.001.

This clonotype came up many times. The antigen is undetermined. Uncontrolled infections, other autoimmune diseases, pregnancy or lactation led to exclusion of patients. Every diagnosis used clinical symptoms, serum thyroxine and TRAb, thyroid ultrasound and orbital computed tomography. Regions amplified from RNA transcripts were the TCR beta CDR3 regions. The study used the HTBI primer set for a first-round RT-PCR of the TCR CDR3. TCRdb passed the multiplex PCR reads through MiXCR, listing each CDR3 protein once. The table includes 500,000 to 650,000 distinct CDR3 sequences, around 43% detected once. Trimming cost V 0 bases and J 8 bases, with 13 bases left between them. CDR1 and CDR2 from the germline V gene are DFQATT and SNEGSKA (reference sequence). CDR3 length equals 13 residues.

What was sequenced was peripheral blood or thyroid tissue (not recorded which). The receptor comes from an adult woman with Graves' disease, either hyperthyroidism or ophthalmopathy (not recorded which). This sequence joins TRBV20-1 and TRBJ1-2; D not certain. CDR3 loop: CSARDLGFGGYTF. CDR3 nucleotides: TGCAGTGCTAGAGATCTGGGGTTTGGGGGCTACACCTTC.